These T cell receptor beta chains were read from a single sample in a study of technical replicates of blood from a few donors. Assay: immunoSEQ multiplex PCR; the TCRdb copy retains only in-frame clones and omits some. This table has around 85,000 clones, about 95% appearing once. Material: T cells isolated from PBMCs. These TCRs come from a human donor in good health. Both conserved end residues are part of each CDR3. D genes are given only for firm matches.

TRBD1,TRBV28,CASSLSETGGDTEAFF
-,TRBV28,CASSGGQPQHF
TRBD1,TRBV29-1,CSARQGVNTEAFF
-,TRBV5-6,CASSGKGRGNIQYF
TRBD1,TRBV19,CASSMFSGTELYEQYF
-,TRBV5-6,CASRERGWEDEQYF
TRBD2,TRBV6-5,CASSKGLAHNEQFF
TRBD2,TRBV13,CASSLLGFGRELTDTQYF
TRBD1,TRBV27,CASRENRGPHTDTQYF
TRBD2,TRBV10-2,CAILPRLADNEQFF
TRBD1,TRBV27,CASSRTGKQFF
-,TRBV7-8,CASSLLSARSHNEQFF
TRBD1,TRBV7-9,CASSLAGGSDGYTF
-,TRBV9,CASSVASYSSYEQYF
-,TRBV7-9,CASSANLLTSTDTQYF
TRBD2,TRBV2,CASSGIGLAAYNEQFF
-,TRBV28,CASSLRLPRNTEAFF
TRBD2,TRBV29-1,CSVSSGGAVGELFF
-,TRBV11-3,CASSLDLRASMGIGETQYF
-,TRBV2,CASSDRRVLSYEQYF
TRBD1,TRBV10-2,CASSSGQAPLEQYF
TRBD1,TRBV29-1,CSVEVNPPGQGQYF
-,TRBV5-1,CASSLYPGSGNTIYF
-,TRBV10-3,CAIRGSAEAYEQYF
TRBD2,TRBV28,CASSPGHEAGDYNEQFF
-,TRBV6-1,CASLLAALSTDTQYF
TRBD2,TRBV2,CASSTRLAGALSYNEQFF
-,TRBV5-6,CASSLSGRGIKSGNTIYF
TRBD1,TRBV10-3,CAIRETTGGPTEAFF
-,TRBV7-2,CASSLERDQPQHF
-,TRBV28,CASSSLNQPQHF
-,TRBV7-2,CASRGVPQTYNEQFF
-,TRBV6-5,CASSYQAGTANEQFF
TRBD1,TRBV19,CASSDHPGQVYEQYF
-,TRBV4-1,CASSVQGGGSSYNEQFF
-,TRBV4-1,CASSNVEDPSQYF
-,TRBV27,CASSPELIPYNEQFF
-,TRBV28,CASSLGAVPPYYGYTF
-,TRBV5-8,CASSLEQGGTNQPQHF
-,TRBV7-3,CAPRDGSYTDTQYF
-,TRBV14,CASSQDRRVTNEKLFF
-,TRBV5-4,CASSHAGNPYNEQFF
-,TRBV5-1,CASSPDPGSYGYTF
TRBD1,TRBV28,CASSLVRTGLNQPQHF
-,TRBV19,CASGDYSNQPQHF
-,TRBV27,CASTVTGSYEQYF